Presented here are 30 T cell receptor beta chains from one specimen sequenced in a study of T cell responses to AZD1222 COVID-19 vaccine. Using immunoSEQ multiplex PCR, the repertoire was profiled, and TCRdb retains in-frame clones only, with some absent. The sample carries more than 95,000 clones, approximately 91% recorded once. The material was peripheral blood, obtained on day 0 of AZD1222 vaccination. The receptors here all came from an adult in good health.

The chain links TRBV2 to TRBJ1-5, with D possibly matching TRBD1 (5 bases). Germline loops: CDR1 SNHLY, CDR2 FYNNEI. CDR3 length equals 16 residues. Trimming took 10 bases from V and 0 from J, leaving 19 bases between them. Here the CDR3 reads CATSGGRDYSNQPQHF. As DNA, the CDR3 is TGTGCCACCTCGGGTGGCCGGGACTATAGCAATCAGCCCCAGCATTTT.

The chain is built from TRBV6-5 and TRBJ2-1; TRBD2 matches 9 bases. CDR1 is MNHEY, CDR2 SVGAGI, per germline. This CDR3 spans 15 amino acids. V was clipped by 6 bases and J by 4 bases; unmatched bases: 7. CDR3 amino acids: CASSRGGAVYNEQFF. Written as DNA, the CDR3 is TGTGCCAGCAGCCGCGGGGGGGCGGTGTACAATGAGCAGTTCTTC.

About this clone itself: The sample carries other DNA sequences with the same CDR3. The chain carries TRBV14 and TRBJ1-2; D perhaps matches TRBD1 (5 bases). Germline lookup yields CDR1 SGHDN and CDR2 FVKESK. V dropped 1 base and J dropped 8 bases, with 11 bases sitting between them. CDR3 size: 13 residues. The CDR3 nucleotides are TGTGCCAGCAGCCAAGCTCGGGACGGGGGCTACACCTTC. Its translation: CASSQARDGGYTF.

The chain recombines TRBV27 with TRBJ1-1; unclear D gene. The CDR3 sequence is 14 residues long. V was pared by 2 bases and J by 0 bases, with 7 bases between. In germline, CDR1 is MNHEY, CDR2 SMNVEV (reference sequence). In DNA, the CDR3 is TGTGCCAGCAGTTTAGCGGGGATGAACACTGAAGCTTTCTTT. It is translated as CASSLAGMNTEAFF.

The chain couples TRBV21-1 to TRBJ2-3; the table gives TRBD2 as D, unverified against the DNA. TRBV21-1 is listed as a pseudogene. The CDR3 contains 16 residues. CDR3 amino acids: CASSKESLRETDTQYF. CDR3 nucleotide sequence: TGTGCCAGCAGCAAAGAAAGTTTGCGAGAGACAGATACGCAGTATTTT.

The table lists this clone with a count of one. The rearrangement uses TRBV14 and TRBJ2-1; possibly TRBD2 for D (7 bases). The V gene lost 3 bases and the J gene lost 0 bases, with 24 bases spanning the gap. The CDR3 sequence is 20 residues long. The germline gives CDR1 SGHDN, CDR2 FVKESK. CDR3 in DNA: TGTGCCAGCAGCCACTTGAGTGGGGGGGCCGTTCTTCACTCCTACAATGAGCAGTTCTTC. Residues: CASSHLSGGAVLHSYNEQFF.

This clone has more than one count but fewer than ten. Given the absence of the conserved phenylalanine or tryptophan at the CDR3 end, a read error is likely. The chain joins TRBV7-3 to TRBJ1-6; a possible D gene is TRBD1 (6 bases). CDR3 size: 20 residues. Trimming removed 7 bases from V and 0 bases from J, with 25 bases in between. Per germline, CDR1 SGHTA and CDR2 FQGTGA. The CDR3 here is CASMVQSGVTPSSYNSPLHL. The CDR3, as DNA: TGTGCCAGCATGGTTCAGTCAGGGGTTACCCCAAGCTCCTATAATTCACCCCTCCACCTT.

V is TRBV6-5 and J is TRBJ1-1; D gene ambiguous. V was cut by 0 bases and J by 7 bases, with 9 bases left in between. This CDR3 is 13 amino acids long. Germline V gives CDR1 MNHEY, CDR2 SVGAGI. This chain's CDR3 is CASSYSRWGEAFF. As DNA, the CDR3 is TGTGCCAGCAGTTACTCGAGATGGGGTGAAGCTTTCTTT.

The genes are TRBV18 and TRBJ2-6; 7 bases map to TRBD1. Trimming removed 6 bases from V and 3 bases from J; junction bases left unmatched: 11. CDR1 and CDR2 from the germline V gene are KGHSH and LQKENI. The CDR3 extends over 17 amino acids. CDR3 nucleotide sequence: TGTGCCAGCTCGACAGGGTCATTTTTAGGTGGGGCCAACGTCCTGACTTTC. It is translated as CASSTGSFLGGANVLTF.

V usage is TRBV5-5 and J usage is TRBJ1-1; no firm D call. CDR1 and CDR2 from the germline V gene are SGHKS and YYEKEE (reference sequence). V was trimmed by 4 bases and J by 0 bases, leaving 4 bases between them. The CDR3 has 12 residues. The CDR3 region is CASSKMNTEAFF. The CDR3 DNA is TGTGCCAGCAGCAAGATGAACACTGAAGCTTTCTTT.

This clone has a single count. This chain uses TRBV7-9 with TRBJ2-1; the match to TRBD2 covers 7 bases. J gave up 10 bases and V 4 bases, and 16 bases lay outside the gene matches. The V gene's germline CDR1 is SEHNR and CDR2 FQNEAQ (reference sequence). The CDR3 totals 16 residues. This CDR3 reads CASSSDWGGWSWEQFF. The CDR3 DNA reads TGTGCCAGCAGCTCCGACTGGGGGGGTTGGTCTTGGGAGCAGTTCTTC.

This chain joins TRBV30 and TRBJ2-3; D remains ambiguous. The CDR3 runs 14 residues. Trimming pared 4 bases from V and 4 bases from J, leaving 15 bases between. Germline V gives CDR1 GTSNPN, CDR2 SVGIG (reference sequence). CDR3 coding DNA: TGTGCCTGGACATCCTTTTTGGGGTCAGATACGCAGTATTTT. This translates into CAWTSFLGSDTQYF. The variable domain in full, completed from reference TRBV30 and TRBJ2-3, reads SQTIHQWPATLVQPVGSPLSLECTVEGTSNPNLYWYRQAAGRGLQLLFYSVGIGQISSEVPQNLSASRPQDRQFILSSKKLLLSDSGFYLCAWTSFLGSDTQYFGPGTRLTVL.

This clone was found once. The CDR3 nucleotides read TGCGCCAGCAGCCCTGACAGAACCTACGAGCAGTACTTC. Its protein product is CASSPDRTYEQYF. The chain couples TRBV5-1 to TRBJ2-7; weak D call: TRBD1 (5 bases). Trimming took off 4 bases at V and 2 bases at J, with 10 bases between the two ends. The germline gives CDR1 SGHRS, CDR2 YFSETQ. CDR3 length: 13 amino acids.

The chain couples TRBV7-9 to TRBJ2-2; D is possibly TRBD1 (5 bases). The germline V gene encodes CDR1 SEHNR and CDR2 FQNEAQ (reference sequence). V was cut by 1 base and J by 12 bases, with 12 bases left in between. The CDR3 is 13 residues long. The chain's CDR3 is CASSLVGAEKLFF. The CDR3 nucleotides read TGTGCCAGCAGCTTAGTAGGGGCAGAGAAGCTGTTTTTT.

This chain links TRBV7-8 with TRBJ2-5, with TRBD1 matching over 7 bases. In germline, CDR1 is SGHVS, CDR2 FQNEAQ. CDR3 length: 17 amino acids. V was clipped by 1 base and J by 5 bases; unmatched bases: 13. CDR3 sequence: CASSLGPRQGWGETQYF. CDR3 sequence (DNA): TGTGCCAGCAGCTTAGGGCCGAGACAGGGCTGGGGGGAGACCCAGTACTTC.

The J gene is TRBJ2-7, the V gene TRBV11-2; 7 nucleotides align to TRBD1. The ends lost 4 bases at V and 5 bases at J; junction bases unmatched: 8. The germline V gene has CDR1 SGHAT and CDR2 FQNNGV. The CDR3 is 14 amino acids. The CDR3, as DNA: TGTGCCAGCAGCTCGGTGACAGGGTACGACGAGCAGTACTTC. This gives the protein CASSSVTGYDEQYF.

The CDR3 loop is CASSQVEVWGGTYNEQFF. CDR3 nucleotides: TGTGCCAGCAGCCAAGTTGAGGTGTGGGGGGGGACCTACAATGAGCAGTTCTTC. This chain joins TRBV14 and TRBJ2-1; 7 bases align to TRBD2. From germline, CDR1 is SGHDN and CDR2 FVKESK. There are 18 residues in the CDR3. V dropped 1 base and J dropped 2; count of bases not matched to a gene: 11.

In its sample, this clone was seen once. V and J are TRBV7-9 and TRBJ2-7, with 8 nucleotides matching TRBD1. Germline V gene lookup returns CDR1 SEHNR and CDR2 FQNEAQ (reference sequence). V lost 5 bases and J lost 5; bases outside the gene matches: 11. This CDR3 is built from 15 residues. Written as DNA, the CDR3 is TGTGCCAGCAGCCCTCCGGACAGGGAGGTCAACGAGCAGTACTTC. It translates to CASSPPDREVNEQYF.

Only a few counts were recorded for this clone. This chain connects TRBV4-1 to TRBJ2-7; D tentatively reads TRBD1 or TRBD2 (6 bases each). CDR3 length: 13 residues. The germline CDR1 and CDR2 sequences are MGHRA and YSYEKL. The ends were cut back, 6 bases at V and 6 bases at J, with 15 bases in the middle. CDR3 DNA sequence: TGCGCCAGCAGTCAAAAACAGGGAGGCGAGCAGTACTTC. This sequence encodes CASSQKQGGEQYF.

The sample holds a few counts of this clone. Other DNA variants within this sample encode the same CDR3. This sequence joins TRBV9 and TRBJ1-4; perhaps TRBD1 as D (6 bases). This CDR3 has 14 residues. Germline loops: CDR1 SGDLS, CDR2 YYNGEE. V was pared by 2 bases and J by 4 bases, with 9 bases between. CDR3 residues: CASSVSGVNEKLFF. As DNA, the CDR3 is TGTGCCAGCAGCGTGTCAGGGGTTAATGAAAAACTGTTTTTT.

The genes are TRBV30 and TRBJ2-2; 7 bases fit TRBD1. The germline V gene encodes CDR1 GTSNPN and CDR2 SVGIG (reference sequence). This CDR3 has 12 amino acids. Here the CDR3 reads CARDSSTGELFF. The CDR3 DNA follows: TGTGCTCGGGACAGTAGCACCGGGGAGCTGTTTTTT.

The rearrangement links TRBV5-1 to TRBJ2-3; perhaps D is TRBD1 or TRBD2 (5 bases each). Trimming stripped 4 bases from V and 0 bases from J, with 15 bases between. Germline assignment: CDR1 SGHRS and CDR2 YFSETQ. The CDR3 is 16 residues long. DNA of the CDR3: TGCGCCAGCAGCACGGAGGACACTACTAGCACAGATACGCAGTATTTT. Amino acids: CASSTEDTTSTDTQYF.

The V and J genes are TRBV25-1 and TRBJ2-7; 8 nucleotides match TRBD1. The germline gives CDR1 MGHDK, CDR2 SYGVNS. The trim removed 4 bases at V and 1 base at J, leaving 3 bases unmatched. The length of the CDR3 is 14 residues. The CDR3 protein is CASSVGQGSYEQYF. CDR3 DNA sequence: TGTGCCAGCAGTGTTGGACAGGGATCCTACGAGCAGTACTTC.

This chain links TRBV15 with TRBJ1-2, with 7 nucleotides matching TRBD1. The CDR3 has 13 amino acids. The trim removed 0 bases at V and 8 bases at J, leaving 3 bases unmatched. From germline, CDR1 is LNHNV and CDR2 YYDKDF (reference sequence). Here the CDR3 reads CATSRDGQEGYTF. The CDR3 nucleotides read TGTGCCACCAGCAGAGATGGACAGGAGGGCTACACCTTC.

The chain is built from TRBV7-3 and TRBJ2-2; no definite D call. The CDR3 consists of 13 residues. Trimming stripped 2 bases from V and 1 base from J, with 2 bases between. In germline, CDR1 is SGHTA, CDR2 FQGTGA. The CDR3 region has the DNA TGTGCCAGCAGCTTACTGAACACCGGGGAGCTGTTTTTT. It codes for CASSLLNTGELFF. Full variable domain (outside the CDR3, taken from reference TRBV7-3 and TRBJ2-2): GAGVSQTPSNKVTEKGKYVELRCDPISGHTALYWYRQSLGQGPEFLIYFQGTGAADDSGLPNDRFFAVRPEGSVSTLKIQRTERGDSAVYLCASSLLNTGELFFGEGSRLTVL.

V and J are TRBV12-3 or TRBV12-4 and TRBJ2-2; D is unclear. Trimming pared 5 bases from V and 5 bases from J, leaving 6 bases between. The CDR3 loop spans 12 amino acids. The CDR3 sequence is CASSPRTGELFF. CDR3 in DNA: TGTGCCAGCAGTCCAAGAACCGGGGAGCTGTTTTTT.

The chain uses TRBV7-9 and TRBJ1-1; D not certain. V lost 2 bases to trimming and J lost 1 base, with 8 bases between them. Germline CDR1 is SEHNR and CDR2 is FQNEAQ (reference sequence). CDR3 length equals 14 residues. The CDR3 region has the DNA TGTGCCAGCAGCTTAAGCGGACCGAACACTGAAGCTTTCTTT. Translating it yields CASSLSGPNTEAFF.

CDR3 sequence (DNA): TGTGCCTGGAGTGCCCCCGGCCTCCGCAGGGGCTCACCCCTCCACTTT. It specifies CAWSAPGLRRGSPLHF. This chain uses TRBV30 with TRBJ1-6, with D possibly matching TRBD1 (6 bases). Germline CDR1 and CDR2: GTSNPN and SVGIG (reference sequence). V lost 1 base to trimming and J lost 10 bases, with 20 bases between them. The CDR3 is 16 amino acids.

The CDR3 reads CATSESTDTQYF. CDR3 bases: TGTGCCACCAGCGAGAGCACAGATACGCAGTATTTT. V is TRBV15 and J is TRBJ2-3; D not certain. CDR3 length: 12 amino acids. Deletions cut 5 bases from V and 0 bases from J, with 3 bases between. The germline gives CDR1 LNHNV, CDR2 YYDKDF (reference sequence).

This sequence joins TRBV7-9 and TRBJ2-7, with 14 bases matching TRBD2. V trimming: 5 bases; J trimming: 3 bases; junction bases outside the gene matches: 3. This CDR3 has 15 amino acids. Germline V gives CDR1 SEHNR, CDR2 FQNEAQ (reference sequence). This chain's CDR3 is CASSIGLAGGYEQYF. The CDR3 bases are TGTGCCAGCAGCATTGGACTAGCGGGGGGCTACGAGCAGTACTTC.